This T cell receptor beta chain was recorded in a study of cytomegalovirus exposure and HLA in healthy donors. General observations from the study: One variant, a missense change in DCLRE1C, was linked in a later analysis to TCR beta V- and J-gene trimming. Researchers counted approximately 160 TCR beta chains as cytomegalovirus-associated.

Notes on this clone: Its antigen is currently unknown.

Vbeta (60) and Jbeta (13) primers were used in the PCR. Original analysis: An analysis that came later counted 77 million or so unique TCR beta chains, approximately 10 million shared. Method: immunoSEQ multiplex PCR; TCRdb's copy keeps in-frame clones and lacks some. V and J calls and clone size follow that table, whereas D and trimming were derived from the DNA. Of around 230,000 clones listed, around 80% are singletons. Those who donated were healthy bone marrow donors. CDR1 is SEHNR, CDR2 FQNEAQ, per germline (reference sequence). Trimming took 0 bases from V and 4 from J, leaving 6 bases between them. The CDR3 covers 13 residues.

The chain carries TRBV7-9 and TRBJ1-2, with no clear D. Sequenced: PBMCs. This receptor was identified in a man aged 35 to 55 in good health and CMV-seropositive. The CDR3 DNA is TGTGCCAGCAGCTTAGCCAGATCCTATGGCTACACCTTC. Its protein product is CASSLARSYGYTF.